The T cell receptor beta chain under discussion was sequenced for a study of identical twins. Findings and limits, study-wide: High-abundance cord blood beta clonotypes had fewer insertions; memory repertoires showed none.

Each donor (without exception) was a healthy Caucasian. The cDNA had a unique molecular identifier and a template-switch universal primer site. TCRdb redid the calling of the 5' RACE reads with MiXCR, one entry per CDR3 protein. The data show some 1,700,000 distinct CDR3 sequences, with 32% seen just once and about 0.27% held by the top ten. About this clonotype: The antigen is unknown.

The CDR3 is made up of 11 amino acids. V lost 3 bases and J lost 13, with 10 bases in between. The material sequenced was cord blood. This chain uses TRBV12-3 or TRBV12-4 with TRBJ2-1; D gene uncertain. The source of this sequence is a newborn girl in good health. The DNA of the CDR3 is TGTGCCAGCAGTTTGAAAGAGACCCAGTTCTTC. This encodes CASSLKETQFF.